This T cell receptor beta chain came from a study of blood T cell repertoires in COVID-19. Whole-study context: The United States, Italy and Spain were the sources of the acute and convalescent COVID-19 samples. Sources were T cells, B-cell-depleted T cells, or PBMCs; the material itself was cDNA or gDNA.

In the original analysis: Amplification with reference gene primers provided the estimates of nucleated cell counts. Clones were read by immunoSEQ multiplex PCR, and TCRdb kept only the in-frame ones, dropping some. The V and J calls and clone size were taken over from that table, and D and trimming were inferred from the DNA. The sample consists of over 150,000 clones, approximately 88% of them appearing once. CDR1 is LNHDA and CDR2 is SQIVND in the germline V gene (reference sequence). The CDR3 is 14 residues long. V was pared by 4 bases and J by 7 bases, with 7 bases of the junction left unmatched.

Sequenced input: peripheral blood. The sequence was obtained from a woman older than 75 with active or convalescent COVID-19. The V gene is TRBV19, the J gene TRBJ1-2; TRBD1 matches 9 bases. The CDR3 DNA reads TGTGCCAGTAGTACATCGGACAGGGGCAGTGGCTACACCTTC. This encodes CASSTSDRGSGYTF.